This TCR beta chain is drawn from a study of cytomegalovirus exposure and HLA in healthy donors. Using immunoSEQ multiplex PCR, the repertoire was profiled, and TCRdb retains in-frame clones only, with some absent. The repertoire holds 55,000 to 70,000 clones, with 91% as singletons. The donors were in the approximately 120-subject validation cohort, distinct from the roughly 700-subject first cohort. Details on this clone: Its antigen is still unknown.

The germline gives CDR1 SNHLY, CDR2 FYNNEI. Trimming took 6 bases from V and 2 from J, leaving 13 bases between them. The CDR3 contains 15 residues. The study, taken as a whole, reports: Subsequent analysis of the approximately 130 validation repertoires found a tendency for first-cohort TCR clusters to co-occur. Reportedly, diagnosis of cytomegalovirus status by the classifier showed high specificity and sensitivity. There were some public TCRs occurring in many donors, but most TCR sequences were rare.

The sample taken for sequencing was PBMCs. The TCR originated in a man between 18 and 35 years old in good health and CMV-seronegative. The rearrangement joins TRBV2 to TRBJ1-4; D gene unclear. CDR3 region: CASRGRVSTNEKLFF. In nucleotides, the CDR3 is TGTGCCAGCAGGGGGAGGGTTTCGACTAATGAAAAACTGTTTTTT.